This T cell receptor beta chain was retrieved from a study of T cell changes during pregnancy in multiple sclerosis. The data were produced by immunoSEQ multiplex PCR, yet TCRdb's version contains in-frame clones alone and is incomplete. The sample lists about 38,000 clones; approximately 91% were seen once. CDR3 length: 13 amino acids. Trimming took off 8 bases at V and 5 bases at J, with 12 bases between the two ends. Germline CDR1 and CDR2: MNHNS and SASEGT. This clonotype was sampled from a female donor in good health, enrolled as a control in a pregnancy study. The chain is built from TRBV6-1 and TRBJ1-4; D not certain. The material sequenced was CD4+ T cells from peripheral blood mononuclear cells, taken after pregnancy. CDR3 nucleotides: TGTGCCAGCGTCGCGGCCAGCAATGAAAAACTGTTTTTT. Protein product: CASVAASNEKLFF.